This TCR beta chain stems from a study of T cell responses to AZD1222 COVID-19 vaccine listed by TCRdb under 2021. Study-wide context: AZD1222 recipients with second doses at about 4 weeks or about 12 weeks were pooled, because spike-specific TCR depth and breadth did not differ between schedules. TCR sequencing covered more than 230 trial participants: 200 to 210 given two doses of AZD1222 and 26 given two doses of MenACWY control vaccine. Trial participants were enrolled by age into subgroups of 18-55, 56-69 and 70-plus years, and 148, 28 and 57 TCR-sequenced participants, respectively, were included in these subgroups.

The CDR3 regions of human TCRbeta chains were subjected to immunosequencing. The study's processing was this. Repertoire TCRs were matched against a reference library of SARS-CoV-2-specific TCRs generated with the MIRA antigen-specificity platform. Breadth was defined as the fraction of unique TCRs that were SARS-CoV-2-associated, and depth was defined as the fraction of total T cells that were SARS-CoV-2-associated. Using the MIRA data, each spike-specific TCR was mapped to the spike region that the TCR reacts to and placed in a CD4 or CD8 class. Log10-transformed breadth and depth values were compared by one-way ANOVA with Sidak's multiple comparisons tests. TCRdb holds this immuneACCESS table with in-frame rearrangements only. Some clones are missing; in checked studies, unresolved V genes explain under half, and the rest has no known cause. V, J and clone size are those of that table, while D and trimming were read from the DNA. Within this sample are tens of thousands of clones, with approximately 90% of them counted one time only. The top ten constitute around 21% of the sample.

As to this clone: Its antigen is not yet known. Base qualities are not recorded, but no much larger clone differs from it by a single base.

V drops 1 base and J drops 3 bases, leaving 15 bases in between. Per the germline V gene (reference sequence), SEHNR is the CDR1 and FQNEAQ is the CDR2. The CDR3 sequence holds 16 residues, the cysteine and phenylalanine included. Kept here is only the CDR3 DNA, which spans 48 bases and is read in frame from base 1. Results and caveats for the whole study, not just this receptor: Because no day 14 peak-response samples were available, repertoires were characterized only after the peak T cell response. Conclusions about previously exposed vaccinees are limited, since just six AZD1222 recipients were seropositive for SARS-CoV-2 at baseline. The 56-69-year group was small, and its depth increase did not reach significance, likely because of low power. CD4 TCRs associated with the vaccine covered the entire spike protein, and the dominant responses were in regions 160-218 and 743-854. Participants were mostly white British, with more females than males. The authors suggested clonal diversity may have been underestimated. Nearly half of unique spike-specific TCRs reportedly recognized epitopes outside regions mutated in the B.1.351 and B.1.1.7 variants. Spike-specific TCR breadth and depth rose significantly after two AZD1222 doses compared with day 0 and with MenACWY recipients.

The time point label for this specimen denotes: baseline before first vaccination. The vaccinee samples were drawn from two UK trials, COV001 and COV002, one of which was a single-blind randomized controlled phase 2/3 trial testing AZD1222 (ChAdOx1 nCoV-19) in healthy adults. Trial participant PBMC samples were collected at day 0 and day 28 after the second dose for TCRbeta chain sequencing. The TCR originated in an adult in good health. This receptor chain uses TRBV7-9 and TRBJ2-5; TRBD2 could be the D gene, as 5 bases match. Sequenced here: peripheral blood, sampled on day 0 of AZD1222 vaccination. The CDR3 region reads CASSLDNKGAKETQYF. The DNA is as follows: TGTGCCAGCAGCTTAGATAACAAGGGAGCCAAAGAGACCCAGTACTTC.